A single sample gave rise to the 23 T cell receptor beta chains below, sequenced in a study of early T cells in non-severe SARS-CoV-2 infection. TCRdb called the 5' RACE reads again in MiXCR, with one record for every CDR3 protein. The sample contains 87,000 or so distinct CDR3 sequences, around 15% of which appear only once. Sequences were obtained from whole blood. The receptor source for this set is an adult who was a healthcare worker with PCR-confirmed SARS-CoV-2 infection or an uninfected control (not recorded which).

The rearrangement joins TRBV12-3 or TRBV12-4 to TRBJ2-7; either TRBD1 or TRBD2 may fit D (5 bases each). The CDR3 runs 14 residues. The V gene lost 5 bases and the J gene lost 2 bases, with 13 bases spanning the gap. CDR3 amino acids: CASSPGPPAYEQYF. The CDR3, as DNA: TGTGCCAGCAGTCCGGGACCTCCAGCCTACGAGCAGTACTTC.

This clonotype was seen many times. The genes are TRBV20-1 and TRBJ1-6, with D maybe TRBD1 (5 bases). Trimming removed 1 base from V and 7 bases from J, with 11 bases in between. Germline V gene lookup returns CDR1 DFQATT and CDR2 SNEGSKA (reference sequence). This CDR3 has 14 amino acids. Written as DNA, the CDR3 is TGCAGTGCTAGAGGGGTACAGGAGAATTCACCCCTCCACTTT. This sequence encodes CSARGVQENSPLHF.

This sequence joins TRBV7-3 and TRBJ2-2; 8 bases line up with TRBD2. CDR3 size: 15 residues. From germline, CDR1 is SGHTA and CDR2 FQGTGA. After removal of 2 bases from V and 4 bases from J, the junction contained 3 bases not matched to a gene. In DNA form, the CDR3 reads TGTGCCAGCAGCTTAGAGCGGGGGCCCACCGGGGAGCTGTTTTTT. This translates into CASSLERGPTGELFF.

The V gene is TRBV4-2, the J gene TRBJ2-3, with 8 bases matching TRBD1. The CDR3 loop spans 16 amino acids. Germline trimming cut 0 bases from V and 5 bases from J; bases unmatched to any gene: 7. CDR1 and CDR2 from the germline V gene are LGHNA and YNFKEQ. The CDR3 DNA sequence: TGTGCCAGCAGCCAAGAAGGACAGGGTGCAGTAGATACGCAGTATTTT. This sequence encodes CASSQEGQGAVDTQYF.

This clonotype was observed a few times. The rearrangement joins TRBV5-6 to TRBJ2-2; 8 bases agree with TRBD1. The CDR3 runs 15 residues. Trimming took 2 bases from V and 4 from J; bases not matched to a gene: 4. Germline V gene data show CDR1 as SGHDT and CDR2 as YYEEEE. CDR3 bases: TGTGCCAGCAGCTTCCGGACAGGGAGCACCGGGGAGCTGTTTTTT. It codes for CASSFRTGSTGELFF. Complete variable domain (other parts from reference TRBV5-6 and TRBJ2-2): DAGVTQSPTHLIKTRGQQVTLRCSPKSGHDTVSWYQQALGQGPQFIFQYYEEEERQRGNFPDRFSGHQFPNYSSELNVNALLLGDSALYLCASSFRTGSTGELFFGEGSRLTVL.

The chain employs TRBV27 and TRBJ2-7; D may be TRBD1 or TRBD2 (5 bases each). V was shortened by 6 bases and J by 7 bases, with 16 bases between the two germline ends. CDR3 length: 13 amino acids. Germline loops: CDR1 MNHEY, CDR2 SMNVEV (reference sequence). In nucleotides, the CDR3 is TGTGCCAGCAGATACCCGGGGACGGGGGAGCAGTACTTC. Encoded protein: CASRYPGTGEQYF.

This clonotype was observed a few times. CDR3 in DNA: TGTGCCAGCAGCCAAGAGGGGGGATACTCTAATGGCTACACCTTC. Amino acids: CASSQEGGYSNGYTF. The chain links TRBV3-1 to TRBJ1-2; D perhaps matches TRBD1 (5 bases). The CDR3 runs 15 residues. CDR1 LGHDT and CDR2 YNNKEL come from the germline V gene (reference sequence). Trimming stripped 0 bases from V and 6 bases from J, with 14 bases between.

This clonotype turned up a few times. The chain is built from TRBV11-2 and TRBJ2-6; 8 bases are a match to TRBD2. The J segment lost 4 bases and the V segment lost 4 bases, leaving 12 bases of the junction unmatched. CDR3 length: 18 amino acids. Germline V gene data show CDR1 as SGHAT and CDR2 as FQNNGV. CDR3 bases: TGTGCCAGCAGCTGGGGCAGGGTAGCGGGGAGAGGGGCCAACGTCCTGACTTTC. Translated, it gives CASSWGRVAGRGANVLTF.

The chain links TRBV7-6 to TRBJ2-1, with D unresolved. CDR1 is SGHVS and CDR2 is FNYEAQ in the germline V gene. The CDR3 extends over 17 amino acids. The V and J ends lost 1 base and 5 bases respectively, with 18 bases between them. CDR3 sequence (DNA): TGTGCCAGCAGCTTAGATATATATTCAGGAGCTAACAATGAGCAGTTCTTC. Translated, it gives CASSLDIYSGANNEQFF.

This clonotype was seen a handful of times. The rearrangement links TRBV5-1 to TRBJ2-7; 8 nucleotides agree with TRBD2. The junction had 5 bases not matched to a gene; V was cut back by 2 bases and J by 4 bases. Germline-derived CDR1 and CDR2 are SGHRS and YFSETQ. The CDR3 sequence is 14 residues long. CDR3 sequence: CASSFSGGTYEQYF. In DNA, the CDR3 is TGCGCCAGCAGCTTCAGCGGGGGAACATACGAGCAGTACTTC.

This clonotype was seen more than once but under ten times. J is TRBJ1-1 and V is TRBV7-9; a weak D match, TRBD1 (6 bases). Trimming took off 6 bases at V and 3 bases at J, with 11 bases between the two ends. This CDR3 comprises 13 residues. Looked up from germline, CDR1 is SEHNR and CDR2 is FQNEAQ (reference sequence). The CDR3 sequence: CASRIGGDTEAFF. Written as DNA, the CDR3 is TGTGCCAGCAGAATAGGGGGGGACACTGAAGCTTTCTTT.

The chain employs TRBV3-1 and TRBJ1-2, with D maybe TRBD1 (5 bases). The CDR3 covers 15 residues. Germline V gene sequence: CDR1 LGHDT, CDR2 YNNKEL (reference sequence). With 2 bases removed from V and 1 base from J, the gap between germline ends came to 11 bases. The CDR3 here is CASSQWTSGNYGYTF. The CDR3 DNA reads TGTGCCAGCAGCCAATGGACATCGGGTAACTATGGCTACACCTTC.

This clonotype was detected many times. The chain carries TRBV3-1 and TRBJ2-3; 9 nucleotides match TRBD1. The CDR3 spans 15 residues. Per germline, CDR1 LGHDT and CDR2 YNNKEL (reference sequence). Losses at the gene ends were 5 bases for V and 2 bases for J; bases not matched to a gene: 5. CDR3 protein: CASSAGTGYTDTQYF. CDR3 DNA: TGTGCCAGCAGCGCCGGGACAGGGTACACAGATACGCAGTATTTT.

This clonotype came up a few times. The J gene is TRBJ2-2, the V gene TRBV7-2; 7 bases match TRBD1. V lost 8 bases, J lost 0 bases, and 15 bases stayed unmatched. Looked up from germline, CDR1 is SGHTA and CDR2 is FQGNSA. There are 18 residues in the CDR3. The CDR3 sequence is CASVPHRGLVANTGELFF. CDR3 nucleotides: TGTGCCAGCGTACCACACAGGGGTCTTGTTGCGAACACCGGGGAGCTGTTTTTT.

The chain carries TRBV5-1 and TRBJ1-1, with D possibly being TRBD1 (6 bases). There are 14 residues in the CDR3. Germline CDR1 and CDR2: SGHRS and YFSETQ. V was clipped by 0 bases and J by 5 bases, with 11 bases between them. CDR3 coding DNA: TGCGCCAGCAGCTTGGCGAATCAGGGGACTGAAGCTTTCTTT. Protein: CASSLANQGTEAFF.

This clonotype has just a few counts. The chain carries TRBV12-3 or TRBV12-4 and TRBJ2-7; D remains ambiguous. The CDR3 is 12 amino acids. The germline V and J ends were trimmed by 3 bases and 4 bases, with 7 bases remaining between them. The chain's CDR3 is CASSFEGYEQYF. CDR3 coding DNA: TGTGCCAGCAGTTTCGAAGGTTACGAGCAGTACTTC.

This clonotype was counted a few times. The chain is built from TRBV9 and TRBJ2-1; TRBD1 agrees at 9 bases. The CDR3 consists of 15 residues. The junction had 3 bases not matched to a gene; V was cut back by 3 bases and J by 2 bases. CDR1 and CDR2 (germline): SGDLS, YYNGEE. The CDR3 DNA is TGTGCCAGCAGCGGCAGACAGGGGGCCTACAATGAGCAGTTCTTC. Residues: CASSGRQGAYNEQFF.

This clonotype came up a few times. The rearrangement joins TRBV5-8 to TRBJ2-2, with 13 bases that match TRBD2. The CDR3 covers 18 residues. CDR1 and CDR2 from the germline V gene are SGHTS and YDEGEE. V trimming: 3 bases; J trimming: 5 bases; junction bases outside the gene matches: 10. Here the CDR3 reads CASSSNRLAGGRTGELFF. As DNA, the CDR3 is TGTGCCAGCAGCTCTAACCGACTAGCGGGGGGTCGGACCGGGGAGCTGTTTTTT.

This clonotype was recorded only once. The chain carries TRBV12-3 or TRBV12-4 and TRBJ1-3, with D perhaps TRBD1 (5 bases). The CDR3 consists of 15 residues. Trimming cost V 5 bases and J 2 bases, with 13 bases left between them. Here the CDR3 reads CASSNWGRTGNTIYF. Written as DNA, the CDR3 is TGTGCCAGCAGTAACTGGGGCAGGACTGGAAACACCATATATTTT.

The chain employs TRBV11-2 and TRBJ2-5; D ambiguous. V was cut by 5 bases and J by 2 bases, with 15 bases left in between. The CDR3 loop spans 15 amino acids. CDR1 is SGHAT, CDR2 FQNNGV, per germline. The CDR3 protein is CASSIGRREQETQYF. The CDR3 DNA reads as TGTGCCAGCAGCATTGGACGAAGGGAACAAGAGACCCAGTACTTC.

This sequence joins TRBV5-1 and TRBJ1-1, with 8 bases identical to TRBD1. From germline, CDR1 is SGHRS and CDR2 YFSETQ. V trimming: 3 bases; J trimming: 5 bases; junction bases outside the gene matches: 6. The CDR3 totals 14 residues. CDR3 protein: CASSSQDRGTEAFF. CDR3 DNA sequence: TGCGCCAGCAGCTCTCAAGACAGGGGAACTGAAGCTTTCTTT.

The chain uses TRBV3-1 and TRBJ2-7; D is possibly TRBD2 (6 bases). This CDR3 spans 13 amino acids. Trimming removed 4 bases from V and 5 bases from J, with 12 bases in between. The germline V gene has CDR1 LGHDT and CDR2 YNNKEL (reference sequence). DNA of the CDR3: TGTGCCAGCAGCCGGGACTTAATCCACGAGCAGTACTTC. Its protein is CASSRDLIHEQYF.

The chain has TRBV11-2 and TRBJ2-1, with unresolved D. The germline V and J ends were trimmed by 1 base and 7 bases, with 14 bases remaining between them. CDR1 SGHAT and CDR2 FQNNGV come from the germline V gene. This CDR3 contains 15 residues. This CDR3 reads CASSLVGSPLNEQFF. The CDR3 DNA is TGTGCCAGCAGCTTAGTGGGGTCTCCCTTGAATGAGCAGTTCTTC.